Presented here are 12 T cell receptor beta chains from one specimen sequenced in a study of blood T cell repertoires in COVID-19. The table came from immunoSEQ multiplex PCR; TCRdb's copy has only in-frame clones and leaves some out. The data contain more than 95,000 clones, around 87% of them singletons. The sample taken for sequencing was peripheral blood. These receptors were collected from a man between 45 and 60 years old with acute or convalescent COVID-19.

This sequence joins TRBV5-1 and TRBJ1-1; D might be TRBD1 (6 bases). The CDR3 length is 14 residues. V was shortened by 4 bases and J by 2 bases, with 12 bases between the two germline ends. Looked up from germline, CDR1 is SGHRS and CDR2 is YFSETQ. The DNA of the CDR3 is TGCGCCAGCAGCCCCGGGACAAGTAACACTGAAGCTTTCTTT. This codes for CASSPGTSNTEAFF.

This chain connects TRBV11-2 to TRBJ2-3, with D possibly being TRBD1 (6 bases). V was clipped by 8 bases and J by 6 bases, with 18 bases between them. There are 14 residues in the CDR3. CDR1 is SGHAT, CDR2 FQNNGV, per germline. The CDR3: CASGSTGLGDTQYF. CDR3 bases: TGTGCCAGCGGATCAACAGGGTTAGGGGATACGCAGTATTTT.

The CDR3 protein is CASSDARGDTQYF. The CDR3 coding sequence is TGTGCCAGCAGTGACGCTCGGGGAGATACGCAGTATTTT. J is TRBJ2-3 and V is TRBV25-1; tentatively, D is TRBD2 (5 bases). Germline CDR1 and CDR2: MGHDK and SYGVNS. The length of the CDR3 is 13 residues. Trimming stripped 3 bases from V and 5 bases from J, with 9 bases between.

This clone showed up just once. The chain has TRBV27 and TRBJ2-2; 8 bases are a match to TRBD2. Germline values: CDR1 MNHEY, CDR2 SMNVEV (reference sequence). The CDR3 contains 13 residues. The junction had 5 bases not matched to a gene; V was cut back by 7 bases and J by 7 bases. CDR3 DNA sequence: TGTGCCAGCACGGCGGGGGGCAACGGGGAGCTGTTTTTT. Translation gives CASTAGGNGELFF.

The rearrangement joins TRBV5-4 to TRBJ2-5; TRBD2 matches 8 bases. The CDR3 runs to 15 residues. Germline V gene sequence: CDR1 SGHNT, CDR2 YYREEE (reference sequence). V lost 3 bases to trimming and J lost 5 bases; unmatched junction nucleotides: 9. The CDR3: CASSSPRGAAETQYF. The DNA of the CDR3 is TGTGCCAGCAGCTCGCCGCGGGGGGCAGCGGAGACCCAGTACTTC.

The chain joins TRBV28 to TRBJ2-7; D possibly corresponds to TRBD1 (6 bases). Germline-derived CDR1 and CDR2 are MDHEN and SYDVKM. V was cut by 6 bases and J by 4 bases, with 13 bases left in between. The CDR3 has 13 residues. CDR3 in amino acids: CASSGQPNYEQYF. In nucleotides, the CDR3 is TGTGCCAGCAGCGGACAGCCTAATTACGAGCAGTACTTC.

The chain couples TRBV28 to TRBJ2-4; TRBD2 matches at 15 bases. This CDR3 comprises 16 residues. V was pared by 6 bases and J by 6 bases, with 6 bases of the junction left unmatched. Germline values: CDR1 MDHEN, CDR2 SYDVKM. CDR3 amino acids: CASRGTSGRKLNIQYF. The CDR3 DNA reads TGTGCCAGCAGAGGGACTAGCGGGAGGAAATTAAACATTCAGTACTTC. The whole variable domain, remainder taken from reference TRBV28 and TRBJ2-4, is DVKVTQSSRYLVKRTGEKVFLECVQDMDHENMFWYRQDPGLGLRLIYFSYDVKMKEKGDIPEGYSVSREKKERFSLILESASTNQTSMYLCASRGTSGRKLNIQYFGAGTRLSVL.

This clone has a handful of counts. V is TRBV6-5 and J is TRBJ1-5; unclear D gene. The CDR3 contains 14 residues. V was shortened by 6 bases and J by 1 base, with 10 bases between the two germline ends. Per germline, CDR1 MNHEY and CDR2 SVGAGI. The CDR3 reads CASSVGESNQPQHF. The DNA for the CDR3 is TGTGCCAGCAGCGTGGGCGAAAGCAATCAGCCCCAGCATTTT.

V usage is TRBV24-1 and J usage is TRBJ1-2; a possible D gene is TRBD1 (6 bases). CDR1 and CDR2 (germline): KGHDR, SFDVKD. The length of the CDR3 is 13 residues. Between the trimmed V and J ends, which lost 4 bases and 4 bases, there was a span of 9 bases. The CDR3 bases are TGTGCCACCAGTGACCGGACAGCCTATGGCTACACCTTC. Its translation is CATSDRTAYGYTF.

This rearrangement joins TRBV19 to TRBJ2-2, with 10 bases fitting TRBD1. Germline CDR1 LNHDA, CDR2 SQIVND (reference sequence). This CDR3 comprises 16 residues. Trimming at V came to 4 bases and at J to 6 bases, leaving 8 bases not matched to a gene. CDR3 region: CASSRRQGAGAGELFF. The CDR3 DNA reads TGTGCCAGTAGTAGAAGACAGGGGGCAGGGGCCGGGGAGCTGTTTTTT.

V gene TRBV3-1 (or the pseudogene TRBV3-2) combines with J gene TRBJ2-1; 10 bases map to TRBD2. J lost 9 bases, V lost 3 bases, and 5 bases had no gene match. This CDR3 has 14 residues. Germline CDR1 reads LGHDT; CDR2 reads YNNKEL (reference sequence). In DNA, the CDR3 is TGTGCCAGCAGCCAGCTAGCGGGAGAAGGTGAGCAGTTCTTC. It codes for CASSQLAGEGEQFF.

The gene calls are TRBV19 and TRBJ1-1; D not resolved. This CDR3 is built from 14 residues. The V end was cut by 8 bases, the J end by 1 base, with 14 bases between. The germline gives CDR1 LNHDA, CDR2 SQIVND (reference sequence). As DNA, the CDR3 is TGTGCCAGTGGGAGAAGAGGTGGGAACACTGAAGCTTTCTTT. Encoded protein: CASGRRGGNTEAFF.